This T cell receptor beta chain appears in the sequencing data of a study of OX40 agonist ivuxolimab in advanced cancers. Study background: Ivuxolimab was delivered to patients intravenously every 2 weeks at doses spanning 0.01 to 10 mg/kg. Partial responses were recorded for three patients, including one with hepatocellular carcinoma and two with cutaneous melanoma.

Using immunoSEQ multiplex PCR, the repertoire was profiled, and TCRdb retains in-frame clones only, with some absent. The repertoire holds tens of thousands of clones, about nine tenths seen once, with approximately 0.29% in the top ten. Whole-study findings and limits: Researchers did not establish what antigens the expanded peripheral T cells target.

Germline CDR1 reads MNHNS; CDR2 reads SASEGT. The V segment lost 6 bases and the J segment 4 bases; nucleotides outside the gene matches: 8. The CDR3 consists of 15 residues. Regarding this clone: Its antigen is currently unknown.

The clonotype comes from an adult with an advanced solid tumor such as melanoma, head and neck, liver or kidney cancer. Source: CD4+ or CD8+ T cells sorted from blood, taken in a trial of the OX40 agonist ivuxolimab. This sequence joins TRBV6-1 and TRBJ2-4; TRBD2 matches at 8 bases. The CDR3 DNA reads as TGTGCCAGCAGGGGGTTGGAGCGGGGGAAAAACATTCAGTACTTC. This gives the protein CASRGLERGKNIQYF.